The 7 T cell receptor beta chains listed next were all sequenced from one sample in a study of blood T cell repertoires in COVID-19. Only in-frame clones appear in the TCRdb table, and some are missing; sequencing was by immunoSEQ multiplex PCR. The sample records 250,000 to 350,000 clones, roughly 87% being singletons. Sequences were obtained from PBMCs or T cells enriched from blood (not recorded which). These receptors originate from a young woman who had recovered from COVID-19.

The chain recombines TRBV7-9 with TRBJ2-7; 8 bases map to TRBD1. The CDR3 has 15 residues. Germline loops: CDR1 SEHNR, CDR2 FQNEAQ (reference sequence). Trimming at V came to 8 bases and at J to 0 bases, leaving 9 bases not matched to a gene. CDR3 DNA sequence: TGTGCCAGCGTCTCGACAGGGGCCTTCTCCTACGAGCAGTACTTC. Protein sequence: CASVSTGAFSYEQYF. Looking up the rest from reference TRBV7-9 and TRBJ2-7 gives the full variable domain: DTGVSQNPRHKITKRGQNVTFRCDPISEHNRLYWYRQTLGQGPEFLTYFQNEAQLEKSRLLSDRFSAERPKGSFSTLEIQRTEQGDSAMYLCASVSTGAFSYEQYFGPGTRLTVT.

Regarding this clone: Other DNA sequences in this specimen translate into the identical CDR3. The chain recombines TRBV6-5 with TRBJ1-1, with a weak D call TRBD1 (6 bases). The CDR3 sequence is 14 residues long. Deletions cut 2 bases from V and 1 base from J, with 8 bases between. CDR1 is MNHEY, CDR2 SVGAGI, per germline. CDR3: CASSYNRENTEAFF. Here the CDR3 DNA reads TGTGCCAGCAGTTACAACAGGGAGAACACTGAAGCTTTCTTT.

For the CDR3, the DNA is TGTGCCTCGACTCGACAGGAGGCCGGGGAGCTGTTTTTT. This encodes CASTRQEAGELFF. This rearrangement joins TRBV6-5 to TRBJ2-2; maybe TRBD1 (6 bases). V was clipped by 11 bases and J by 6 bases, with 16 bases between them. CDR3 size: 13 residues. Germline V gene data show CDR1 as MNHEY and CDR2 as SVGAGI.

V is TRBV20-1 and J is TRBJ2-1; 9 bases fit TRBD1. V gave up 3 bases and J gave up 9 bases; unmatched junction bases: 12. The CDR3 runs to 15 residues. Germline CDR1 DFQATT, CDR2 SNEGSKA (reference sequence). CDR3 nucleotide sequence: TGCAGTGCTAGTAACCGGGACAGGGCAAGGTTTGAGCAGTTCTTC. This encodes CSASNRDRARFEQFF.

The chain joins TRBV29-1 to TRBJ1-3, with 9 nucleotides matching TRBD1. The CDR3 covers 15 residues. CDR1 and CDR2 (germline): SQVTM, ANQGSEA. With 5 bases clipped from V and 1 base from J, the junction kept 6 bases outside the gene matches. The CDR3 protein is CSVCWTGDSGNTIYF. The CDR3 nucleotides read TGCAGCGTTTGCTGGACAGGGGATTCTGGAAACACCATATATTTT.

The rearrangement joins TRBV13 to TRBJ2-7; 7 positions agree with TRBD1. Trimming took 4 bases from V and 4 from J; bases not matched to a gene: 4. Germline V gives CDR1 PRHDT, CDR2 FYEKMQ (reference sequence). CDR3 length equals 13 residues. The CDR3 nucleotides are TGTGCCAGCAGCTGGGGACAGAGGTACGAGCAGTACTTC. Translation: CASSWGQRYEQYF.

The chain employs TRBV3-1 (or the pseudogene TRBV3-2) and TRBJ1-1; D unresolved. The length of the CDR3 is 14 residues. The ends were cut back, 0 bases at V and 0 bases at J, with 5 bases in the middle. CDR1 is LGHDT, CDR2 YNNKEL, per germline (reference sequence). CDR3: CASSQEVVNTEAFF. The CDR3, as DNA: TGTGCCAGCAGCCAAGAGGTAGTGAACACTGAAGCTTTCTTT.